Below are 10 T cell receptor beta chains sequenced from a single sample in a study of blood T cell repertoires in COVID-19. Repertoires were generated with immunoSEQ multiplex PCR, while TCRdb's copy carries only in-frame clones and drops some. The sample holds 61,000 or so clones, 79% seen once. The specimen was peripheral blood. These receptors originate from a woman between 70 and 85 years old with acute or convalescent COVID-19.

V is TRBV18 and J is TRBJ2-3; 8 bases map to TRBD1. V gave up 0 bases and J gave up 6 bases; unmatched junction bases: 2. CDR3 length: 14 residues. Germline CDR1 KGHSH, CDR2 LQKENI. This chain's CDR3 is CASSPPTGDDTQYF. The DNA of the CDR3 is TGTGCCAGCTCACCACCGACAGGGGACGATACGCAGTATTTT.

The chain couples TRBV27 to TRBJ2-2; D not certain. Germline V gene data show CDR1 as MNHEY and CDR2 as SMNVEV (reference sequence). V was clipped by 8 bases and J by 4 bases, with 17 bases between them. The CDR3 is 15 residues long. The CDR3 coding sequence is TGTGCCAGCCCCTTTGGGCAGGTTGGCACCGGGGAGCTGTTTTTT. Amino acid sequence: CASPFGQVGTGELFF.

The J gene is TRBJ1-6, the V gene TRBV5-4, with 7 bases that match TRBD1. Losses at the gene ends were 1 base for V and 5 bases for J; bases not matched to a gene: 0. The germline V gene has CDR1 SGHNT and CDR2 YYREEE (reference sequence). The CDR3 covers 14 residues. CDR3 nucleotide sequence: TGTGCCAGCAGCTTGACAGGGGATAATTCACCCCTCCACTTT. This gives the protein CASSLTGDNSPLHF.

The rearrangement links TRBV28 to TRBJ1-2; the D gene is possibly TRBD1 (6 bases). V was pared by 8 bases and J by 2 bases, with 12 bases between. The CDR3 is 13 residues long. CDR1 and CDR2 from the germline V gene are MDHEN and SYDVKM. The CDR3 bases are TGTGCCAGCCAGGGGAAGTTGAACTATGGCTACACCTTC. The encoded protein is CASQGKLNYGYTF.

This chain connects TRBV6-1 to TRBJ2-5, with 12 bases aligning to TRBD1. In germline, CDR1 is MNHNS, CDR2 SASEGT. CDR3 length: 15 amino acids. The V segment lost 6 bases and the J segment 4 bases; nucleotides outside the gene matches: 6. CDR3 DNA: TGTGCCAGCAGATACGGGACAGGGGGCTCAGAGACCCAGTACTTC. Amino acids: CASRYGTGGSETQYF.

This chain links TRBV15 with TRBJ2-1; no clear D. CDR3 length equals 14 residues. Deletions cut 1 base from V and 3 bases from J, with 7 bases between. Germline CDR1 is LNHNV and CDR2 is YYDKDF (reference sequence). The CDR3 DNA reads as TGTGCCACCAGCAGAGTCGCCAGCTACAATGAGCAGTTCTTC. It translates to CATSRVASYNEQFF. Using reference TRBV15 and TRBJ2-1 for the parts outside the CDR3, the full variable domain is DAMVIQNPRYQVTQFGKPVTLSCSQTLNHNVMYWYQQKSSQAPKLLFHYYDKDFNNEADTPDNFQSRRPNTSFCFLDIRSPGLGDTAMYLCATSRVASYNEQFFGPGTRLTVL.

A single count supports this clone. The CDR3 bases are TGTGCCAGCAGCTTAACTCGGGTAGGGGCGGTAAACGAGCAGTACTTC. Translated, it gives CASSLTRVGAVNEQYF. The V gene is TRBV7-3, the J gene TRBJ2-7, with D perhaps TRBD1 (5 bases). CDR1 SGHTA and CDR2 FQGTGA come from the germline V gene. The V end was cut by 0 bases, the J end by 5 bases, with 17 bases between. The CDR3 loop spans 16 amino acids.

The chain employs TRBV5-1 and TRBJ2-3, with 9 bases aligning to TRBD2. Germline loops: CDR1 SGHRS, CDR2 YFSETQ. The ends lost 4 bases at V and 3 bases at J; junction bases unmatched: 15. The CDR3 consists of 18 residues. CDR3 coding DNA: TGCGCCAGCAGCACCCCGGAGGGCGGGGGGGCCGGGACAGATACGCAGTATTTT. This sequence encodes CASSTPEGGGAGTDTQYF.

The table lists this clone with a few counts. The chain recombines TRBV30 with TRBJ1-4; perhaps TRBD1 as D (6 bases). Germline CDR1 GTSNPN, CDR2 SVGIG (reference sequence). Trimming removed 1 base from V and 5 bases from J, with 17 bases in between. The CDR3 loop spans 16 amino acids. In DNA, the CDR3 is TGTGCCTGGAGTGCAAGCCCAAGGACAGCGAATGAAAAACTGTTTTTT. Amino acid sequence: CAWSASPRTANEKLFF.

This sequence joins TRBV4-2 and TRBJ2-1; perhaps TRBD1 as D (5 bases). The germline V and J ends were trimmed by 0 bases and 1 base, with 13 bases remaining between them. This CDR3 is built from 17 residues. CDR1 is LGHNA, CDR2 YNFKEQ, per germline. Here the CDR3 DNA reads TGTGCCAGCAGCCAAGATTTAGGGGTAAGATCCTACAATGAGCAGTTCTTC. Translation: CASSQDLGVRSYNEQFF.